A single sample is the source of the 4 T cell receptor beta chains below, sequenced in a study of blood T cells in healthy people across ages (dated by TCRdb to between 2014 and 2017). Libraries were built with 5' RACE. The sample was run on an Illumina HiSeq 2500. The second PCR ran for roughly 7 to 11 cycles and used a J-beta primer mix along with a sample-barcoded 5' primer. TCRdb reran the public reads through fastp at Q25 and MiXCR, keeping productive beta chains. Rows are combined by CDR3 protein, so each entry shows the most common genes and DNA. Across this sample there are over a million distinct CDR3 sequences, with 42% seen only once. The leading ten clones occupy about 4.1% of the sample. The sequenced material came from blood. These receptors were taken from a woman aged 18-29 years in good health.

This clonotype was counted many times. This chain joins TRBV12-3 or TRBV12-4 and TRBJ2-3; the match to TRBD1 covers 7 bases. The V gene end was trimmed by 5 bases and the J gene end by 2 bases; junction bases not matched to a gene: 7. The CDR3 has 15 residues. CDR3 amino acids: CASSPRTGDTDTQYF. DNA for the CDR3: TGTGCCAGCAGTCCCCGGACAGGAGACACAGATACGCAGTATTTT.

The chain employs TRBV9 and TRBJ2-3, with D tentatively TRBD1 (5 bases). CDR1 and CDR2 from the germline V gene are SGDLS and YYNGEE. Trimming pared 4 bases from V and 0 bases from J, leaving 15 bases between. CDR3 length: 16 residues. CDR3 sequence (DNA): TGTGCCAGCAGCTTCCGACAGACAGTAAGCACAGATACGCAGTATTTT. It encodes CASSFRQTVSTDTQYF.

This chain links TRBV27 with TRBJ1-5; maybe TRBD1 (5 bases). This CDR3 is 13 amino acids long. CDR1 MNHEY and CDR2 SMNVEV come from the germline V gene (reference sequence). The V end was cut by 8 bases, the J end by 6 bases, with 14 bases between. This CDR3 is CASAGRATQPQHF. The CDR3 DNA reads TGTGCCAGCGCGGGACGGGCAACTCAGCCCCAGCATTTT.

The chain has TRBV5-6 and TRBJ2-1; 7 nucleotides agree with TRBD1. J gave up 8 bases and V 4 bases, and 3 bases lay outside the gene matches. CDR3 length: 12 amino acids. Germline values: CDR1 SGHDT, CDR2 YYEEEE. CDR3 loop: CASSMTGHEQFF. DNA for the CDR3: TGTGCCAGCAGCATGACAGGGCATGAGCAGTTCTTC.